These T cell receptor beta chains were read from a single sample in a study of OX40 agonist ivuxolimab in advanced cancers. The data were produced by immunoSEQ multiplex PCR, yet TCRdb's version contains in-frame clones alone and is incomplete. The sample lists over 20,000 clones; about four fifths were seen once. This material consisted of CD4+ or CD8+ T cells sorted from blood, taken in a trial of the OX40 agonist ivuxolimab. The receptors were sampled from an adult with an advanced solid tumor such as melanoma, head and neck, liver or kidney cancer. Both conserved end residues are part of each CDR3. A D gene is named only where the DNA matches it firmly. A row's size may be missing; if present it is once, few, many or a size class.

v_gene: TRBV2
d_gene: TRBD2
j_gene: TRBJ2-1
abundance: NA
CDR3aa: CASRLPGLAADNEQFF
CDR3nt: TGTGCCAGCAGGCTCCCGGGACTAGCGGCGGACAATGAGCAGTTCTTC

v_gene: TRBV16
d_gene: NA
j_gene: TRBJ1-1
abundance: NA
CDR3aa: CASMPISSEAFF
CDR3nt: TGTGCCAGCATGCCAATATCTTCTGAAGCTTTCTTT

v_gene: TRBV7-2
d_gene: NA
j_gene: TRBJ1-1
abundance: NA
CDR3aa: CASSFDLYVTAFF
CDR3nt: TGTGCCAGCAGCTTTGACTTGTATGTGACGGCTTTCTTT

v_gene: TRBV6-5
d_gene: TRBD2
j_gene: TRBJ2-1
abundance: NA
CDR3aa: CASSSGLAGGEQFF
CDR3nt: TGTGCCAGCAGTTCGGGACTAGCGGGAGGTGAGCAGTTCTTC

v_gene: TRBV28
d_gene: NA
j_gene: TRBJ1-1
abundance: NA
CDR3aa: CASSRGYSALLDNTEAFF
CDR3nt: TGTGCCAGCAGTAGGGGCTACAGCGCGCTCCTAGACAACACTGAAGCTTTCTTT

v_gene: TRBV11-2
d_gene: NA
j_gene: TRBJ1-4
abundance: NA
CDR3aa: CASTPFNEKLFF
CDR3nt: TGTGCCAGCACCCCCTTTAATGAAAAACTGTTTTTT

v_gene: TRBV6-6
d_gene: NA
j_gene: TRBJ2-3
abundance: few
CDR3aa: CASSYTLDTQYF
CDR3nt: TGTGCCAGCAGTTACACTTTGGATACGCAGTATTTT

v_gene: TRBV27
d_gene: NA
j_gene: TRBJ1-5
abundance: NA
CDR3aa: CASSQSVYSNQPQHF
CDR3nt: TGTGCCAGCAGTCAGTCCGTATATAGCAATCAGCCCCAGCATTTT

v_gene: TRBV15
d_gene: TRBD2
j_gene: TRBJ2-4
abundance: NA
CDR3aa: CATSRRLAGGPQNIQYF
CDR3nt: TGTGCCACCAGCCGAAGACTAGCGGGAGGGCCTCAAAACATTCAGTACTTC

v_gene: TRBV7-9
d_gene: TRBD2
j_gene: TRBJ2-3
abundance: NA
CDR3aa: CASSGSGRVSGTDTQYF
CDR3nt: TGTGCCAGCAGCGGTAGCGGGAGGGTCTCTGGCACAGATACGCAGTATTTT

v_gene: TRBV9
d_gene: NA
j_gene: TRBJ1-5
abundance: NA
CDR3aa: CASSPQGGGQPQHF
CDR3nt: TGTGCCAGCAGTCCTCAGGGTGGGGGCCAGCCCCAGCATTTT

v_gene: TRBV29-1
d_gene: NA
j_gene: TRBJ2-1
abundance: NA
CDR3aa: CSVVGNEQFF
CDR3nt: TGCAGCGTTGTGGGGAATGAGCAGTTCTTC

v_gene: TRBV4-1
d_gene: NA
j_gene: TRBJ1-5
abundance: NA
CDR3aa: CASSQDGLGNQPQHF
CDR3nt: TGCGCCAGCAGCCAAGACGGTCTCGGCAATCAGCCCCAGCATTTT

v_gene: TRBV27
d_gene: TRBD2
j_gene: TRBJ2-7
abundance: NA
CDR3aa: CASSFKTGTSSSYEQYF
CDR3nt: TGTGCCAGCAGTTTCAAGACCGGGACTAGCTCCTCCTACGAGCAGTACTTC